These T cell receptor beta chains were read from a single sample in a study of cytomegalovirus exposure and HLA in healthy donors. Generated by immunoSEQ multiplex PCR, the TCRdb table keeps only in-frame clones and is missing some. There are about 200,000 clones in the sample; 82% occur only once, and under 7.5% lies in the top ten. Sequencing was carried out using PBMCs. These receptors all come from a woman aged 45-65 years in good health and CMV-seropositive. CDR3s include the opening cysteine and the closing phenylalanine or tryptophan. The D gene is left open where the match is weak. Expanded clones are given a class, and other clones once, few, many or no size at all.

v_gene: TRBV10-2
len: 14
abundance: .
d_gene: .
j_gene: TRBJ2-7
CDR3nt: TGCGCCAGCACCCGGGTCCCCCCGGCGGAAGAGCAGTACTTC
CDR3aa: CASTRVPPAEEQYF

v_gene: TRBV20-1
len: 11
abundance: .
d_gene: TRBD2
j_gene: TRBJ2-1
CDR3nt: TGCAGACCTCGGGGGGGCAATGAGCAGTTCTTC
CDR3aa: CRPRGGNEQFF

v_gene: TRBV7-9
len: 12
abundance: once
d_gene: .
j_gene: TRBJ2-7
CDR3nt: TGTGCCAGCAGCTCAGGTGAATACGAGCAGTACTTC
CDR3aa: CASSSGEYEQYF

v_gene: TRBV10-1
len: 15
abundance: .
d_gene: TRBD1
j_gene: TRBJ2-3
CDR3nt: TGCGCCAGCAGCGCCGGGACAGCGAACACAGATACGCAGTATTTT
CDR3aa: CASSAGTANTDTQYF

v_gene: TRBV6-6
len: 15
abundance: .
d_gene: .
j_gene: TRBJ2-6
CDR3nt: TGTGCCAGCAGTCAAGCGTTCTCTGGGGCCAACGTCCTGACTTTC
CDR3aa: CASSQAFSGANVLTF

v_gene: TRBV5-1
len: 15
abundance: .
d_gene: TRBD1
j_gene: TRBJ2-5
CDR3nt: TGCGCCAGCAGCTTGGCACAGGGGATTCAAGAGACCCAGTACTTC
CDR3aa: CASSLAQGIQETQYF

v_gene: TRBV6-6
len: 15
abundance: .
d_gene: TRBD1
j_gene: TRBJ1-5
CDR3nt: TGTGCCAGCAGCCCCCCGGGACAGGGTGTTTCGCCCCAGCATTTT
CDR3aa: CASSPPGQGVSPQHF

v_gene: TRBV29-1
len: 14
abundance: .
d_gene: .
j_gene: TRBJ1-5
CDR3nt: TGCAGCGTTGCGGTGGGGGCAGGAGATCAGCCCCAGCATTTT
CDR3aa: CSVAVGAGDQPQHF

v_gene: TRBV7-9
len: 14
abundance: .
d_gene: TRBD1
j_gene: TRBJ1-6
CDR3nt: TGTGCCAGCACTCGGACAGGGTATAATTCACCCCTCCACTTT
CDR3aa: CASTRTGYNSPLHF

v_gene: TRBV28
len: 17
abundance: .
d_gene: TRBD2
j_gene: TRBJ2-3
CDR3nt: TGTGCCAGCAGGCTCCAACTAGCGGGAGGGACCACAGATACGCAGTATTTT
CDR3aa: CASRLQLAGGTTDTQYF

v_gene: TRBV6-6
len: 14
abundance: .
d_gene: .
j_gene: TRBJ1-2
CDR3nt: TGTGCCAGCAGGGCAGGGGACCCCGGCAAGGGCTACACCTTC
CDR3aa: CASRAGDPGKGYTF

v_gene: TRBV11-3
len: 13
abundance: .
d_gene: .
j_gene: TRBJ2-5
CDR3nt: TGTGCCAGCAGCCGCAGCAGGCAAGAGACCCAGTACTTC
CDR3aa: CASSRSRQETQYF

v_gene: TRBV2
len: 14
abundance: once
d_gene: .
j_gene: TRBJ2-1
CDR3nt: TGTGCCAGCAGGGCGCGGAACGAGGGAAATGAGCAGTTCTTC
CDR3aa: CASRARNEGNEQFF

v_gene: TRBV10-2
len: 14
abundance: .
d_gene: .
j_gene: TRBJ1-6
CDR3nt: TGCGCCAGCAGTGAACGGGATAGGAATTCACCCCTCCACTTT
CDR3aa: CASSERDRNSPLHF

v_gene: TRBV28
len: 16
abundance: .
d_gene: TRBD1
j_gene: TRBJ1-4
CDR3nt: TGTGCCAGCAGTTTACTTTCGGGACAGCATAATGAAAAACTGTTTTTT
CDR3aa: CASSLLSGQHNEKLFF

v_gene: TRBV7-9
len: 15
abundance: .
d_gene: .
j_gene: TRBJ2-1
CDR3nt: TGTGCCAGCACCTTAATATCAGGGACCTACAATGAGCAGTTCTTC
CDR3aa: CASTLISGTYNEQFF

v_gene: TRBV6-1
len: 15
abundance: .
d_gene: TRBD1
j_gene: TRBJ1-3
CDR3nt: TGTGCCAGCAGTCCACAGGGGGCGAAAGGAAACACCATATATTTT
CDR3aa: CASSPQGAKGNTIYF

v_gene: TRBV4-1
len: 15
abundance: .
d_gene: .
j_gene: TRBJ2-7
CDR3nt: TGCGCCAGCAGCCAAGCCTACCGACAGACCTACGAGCAGTACTTC
CDR3aa: CASSQAYRQTYEQYF

v_gene: TRBV5-4
len: 15
abundance: .
d_gene: TRBD2
j_gene: TRBJ2-6
CDR3nt: TGTGCCAGCACCGGGGGAGGGCCTGGGGCCAACGTCCTGACTTTC
CDR3aa: CASTGGGPGANVLTF

v_gene: TRBV19
len: 17
abundance: .
d_gene: TRBD1
j_gene: TRBJ1-5
CDR3nt: TGTGCCAGCCGCCGGGACAGGGGTCTCTATAGCAATCAGCCCCAGCATTTT
CDR3aa: CASRRDRGLYSNQPQHF

v_gene: TRBV5-8
len: 18
abundance: .
d_gene: TRBD1
j_gene: TRBJ1-1
CDR3nt: TGTGCCAGCAGCTTGGATTATGCAGGGGGCGCGTTAAACACTGAAGCTTTCTTT
CDR3aa: CASSLDYAGGALNTEAFF

v_gene: TRBV7-6
len: 16
abundance: .
d_gene: .
j_gene: TRBJ2-3
CDR3nt: TGTGCCAGCAGCTCAAACGGGGGGCTTAGCACAGATACGCAGTATTTT
CDR3aa: CASSSNGGLSTDTQYF

v_gene: TRBV19
len: 14
abundance: .
d_gene: .
j_gene: TRBJ2-2
CDR3nt: TGTGCCAGTAGTATACAGGGATTCGCCGGGGAGCTGTTTTTT
CDR3aa: CASSIQGFAGELFF

v_gene: TRBV7-9
len: 14
abundance: .
d_gene: .
j_gene: TRBJ1-5
CDR3nt: TGTTCCAGCAGCTTAATAACAGACAATCAGCCCCAGCATTTT
CDR3aa: CSSSLITDNQPQHF

v_gene: TRBV5-5
len: 16
abundance: .
d_gene: TRBD1
j_gene: TRBJ1-5
CDR3nt: TGTGCCAGCAGCTTGGGGACAGGGGATAGCAATCAGCCCCAGCATTTT
CDR3aa: CASSLGTGDSNQPQHF

v_gene: TRBV6-5
len: 13
abundance: .
d_gene: TRBD1
j_gene: TRBJ1-2
CDR3nt: TGTGCCAGCAGCCCTAGGGACAGTTATGGCTACACCTTC
CDR3aa: CASSPRDSYGYTF

v_gene: TRBV15
len: 15
abundance: few
d_gene: .
j_gene: TRBJ1-4
CDR3nt: TGTGCCACCAGCAGAGGAGAGGGTTCCAGTGAAAAACTGTTTTTT
CDR3aa: CATSRGEGSSEKLFF

v_gene: TRBV4-1
len: 17
abundance: .
d_gene: .
j_gene: TRBJ2-3
CDR3nt: TGCGCCAGCAGCCAAGATCACGGACAGTCCAGCACAGATACGCAGTATTTT
CDR3aa: CASSQDHGQSSTDTQYF

v_gene: TRBV5-1
len: 17
abundance: .
d_gene: TRBD2
j_gene: TRBJ2-1
CDR3nt: TGCGCCAGCAGCTTGGGGTCTAGCGGGCGGTCCTTTAATGAGCAGTTCTTC
CDR3aa: CASSLGSSGRSFNEQFF

v_gene: TRBV7-3
len: 16
abundance: .
d_gene: .
j_gene: TRBJ2-2
CDR3nt: TGTGCCAGCAGCTTACGAGGGAGAGGAGGCACCGGGGAGCTGTTTTTT
CDR3aa: CASSLRGRGGTGELFF

v_gene: TRBV28
len: 15
abundance: few
d_gene: .
j_gene: TRBJ1-5
CDR3nt: TGTGCCAGCAGTTTATCCGCAGGGTTAAGTCAGCCCCAGCATTTT
CDR3aa: CASSLSAGLSQPQHF

v_gene: TRBV7-2
len: 18
abundance: .
d_gene: TRBD1
j_gene: TRBJ1-1
CDR3nt: TGTGCCAGCCGCGGTCGAGGGACAGGGGGCGGGAAAAACACTGAAGCTTTCTTT
CDR3aa: CASRGRGTGGGKNTEAFF

v_gene: TRBV2
len: 12
abundance: .
d_gene: .
j_gene: TRBJ1-1
CDR3nt: TGTGCCAGCAGACAGGGCGTCACTGAAGCTTTCTTT
CDR3aa: CASRQGVTEAFF

v_gene: TRBV20-1
len: 11
abundance: .
d_gene: TRBD1
j_gene: TRBJ2-5
CDR3nt: TGCTGTCCCGGACAGGGGCGGGAGCAGTACTTC
CDR3aa: CCPGQGREQYF

v_gene: TRBV6-5
len: 15
abundance: .
d_gene: TRBD2
j_gene: TRBJ2-1
CDR3nt: TGTGCCAGCAGTTACGGAGCGGGAGCCTACAATGAGCAGTTCTTC
CDR3aa: CASSYGAGAYNEQFF

v_gene: TRBV28
len: 13
abundance: .
d_gene: .
j_gene: TRBJ1-2
CDR3nt: TGTGCCAGCAGTCCCGGGGATTATTATGGCTACACCTTC
CDR3aa: CASSPGDYYGYTF

v_gene: TRBV28
len: 15
abundance: .
d_gene: TRBD1
j_gene: TRBJ2-7
CDR3nt: TGTGCCAGCAGTTTCCACTGGGGGACAGGGACCGAGCAGTACTTC
CDR3aa: CASSFHWGTGTEQYF

v_gene: TRBV5-8
len: 15
abundance: .
d_gene: .
j_gene: TRBJ1-6
CDR3nt: TGTGCCAGCAGCTACCTACAGGGACATAATTCACCCCTCCACTTT
CDR3aa: CASSYLQGHNSPLHF

v_gene: TRBV5-8
len: 12
abundance: .
d_gene: TRBD1
j_gene: TRBJ1-2
CDR3nt: TGTGCCAGCAGCTGGGACAGTGACAGCTACACCTTC
CDR3aa: CASSWDSDSYTF

v_gene: TRBV5-6
len: 15
abundance: .
d_gene: TRBD1
j_gene: TRBJ2-7
CDR3nt: TGTGCCAGCAGCTTCGGCGGGACAGGGACCCACGAGCAGTACTTC
CDR3aa: CASSFGGTGTHEQYF

v_gene: TRBV29-1
len: 12
abundance: .
d_gene: .
j_gene: TRBJ2-1
CDR3nt: TGCAGCGTCCAAGGGGGTTACAATGAGCAGTTCTTC
CDR3aa: CSVQGGYNEQFF

v_gene: TRBV7-2
len: 13
abundance: .
d_gene: .
j_gene: TRBJ2-1
CDR3nt: TGTGCCAGCAGCTTAGGGGCAGACAATGAGCAGTTCTTC
CDR3aa: CASSLGADNEQFF

v_gene: TRBV5-1
len: 17
abundance: once
d_gene: TRBD1
j_gene: TRBJ2-1
CDR3nt: TGCGCCAGCAGCTTGGTCCCAGGGGGCGGCTCGGGCAATGAGCAGTTCTTC
CDR3aa: CASSLVPGGGSGNEQFF